Listed here are 21 T cell receptor beta chains from one sample, sequenced in a study of T cells in Graves' hyperthyroidism and ophthalmopathy. Regions amplified from RNA transcripts were the TCR beta CDR3 regions. Using the HTBI primer set, a first-round RT-PCR was run on the TCR CDR3. TCRdb redid the calling of the multiplex PCR reads with MiXCR, one entry per CDR3 protein. The table lists around 580,000 distinct CDR3 sequences, 46% of them singletons, with around 7.7% in the top ten. Sequencing was carried out using peripheral blood or thyroid tissue (not recorded which). The receptors originated from a young woman with Graves' hyperthyroidism.

This clonotype was detected ten times or more. The chain is built from TRBV14 and TRBJ2-5, with D hard to call. Germline CDR1 and CDR2: SGHDN and FVKESK. The V end was cut by 1 base, the J end by 8 bases, with 11 bases between. This CDR3 comprises 13 residues. CDR3 loop: CASSQVPRATQYF. CDR3 nucleotides: TGTGCCAGCAGCCAAGTCCCCCGCGCCACCCAGTACTTC.

This chain connects TRBV29-1 to TRBJ2-5; TRBD1 agrees at 7 bases. The germline V gene has CDR1 SQVTM and CDR2 ANQGSEA. V dropped 5 bases and J dropped 2; count of bases not matched to a gene: 2. The CDR3 is 12 amino acids. CDR3 loop: CSVFRGQETQYF. Written as DNA, the CDR3 is TGCAGCGTTTTCAGGGGGCAAGAGACCCAGTACTTC.

On this clonotype: A clone one base away is much larger, so this may be a read error. The V call is TRBV5-1, the J call TRBJ2-2, with 7 bases aligning to TRBD2. J was trimmed by 1 base and V by 4 bases; bases with no gene match: 7. CDR3 size: 16 residues. Germline CDR1 reads SGHRS; CDR2 reads YFSETQ. CDR3 sequence reads: CASSMGGLQNTGELFF. CDR3 nucleotides: TGCGCCAGCAGCATGGGAGGGTTACAGAACACCGGGGAGCTGTTTTTT.

This chain uses TRBV29-1 with TRBJ1-5, with no clear D. Trimming stripped 6 bases from V and 2 bases from J, with 14 bases between. This CDR3 comprises 14 residues. From germline, CDR1 is SQVTM and CDR2 ANQGSEA. The CDR3 sequence is CSVDDGDGNQPQHF. CDR3 in DNA: TGCAGCGTAGATGACGGCGATGGCAATCAGCCCCAGCATTTT.

The chain couples TRBV4-1 to TRBJ1-3; 8 bases align to TRBD1. The germline gives CDR1 MGHRA, CDR2 YSYEKL. The V gene end was trimmed by 0 bases and the J gene end by 3 bases; junction bases not matched to a gene: 4. This CDR3 has 16 residues. The CDR3 reads CASSQEQGEYGNTIYF. For the CDR3, the DNA is TGCGCCAGCAGCCAAGAACAGGGGGAGTATGGAAACACCATATATTTT.

The chain employs TRBV12-3 or TRBV12-4 and TRBJ2-6; D might be TRBD1 (6 bases). The CDR3 contains 18 residues. Trimming removed 2 bases from V and 2 bases from J, with 16 bases in between. CDR3 amino acids: CASSLRQGSIPGANVLTF. CDR3 bases: TGTGCCAGCAGTTTAAGGCAGGGGTCAATCCCTGGGGCCAACGTCCTGACTTTC.

This clonotype was detected only a few times. J is TRBJ1-5 and V is TRBV4-1, with D possibly being TRBD1 (6 bases). Germline V gives CDR1 MGHRA, CDR2 YSYEKL. V gave up 2 bases and J gave up 2 bases, with 16 bases separating them. The CDR3 runs to 17 residues. The CDR3 loop is CASSQPNRGGGNQPQHF. CDR3 coding DNA: TGCGCCAGCAGCCAACCTAATAGGGGGGGAGGCAATCAGCCCCAGCATTTT.

This clonotype was recorded many times. V gene TRBV5-1 combines with J gene TRBJ2-7; D possibly corresponds to TRBD2 (6 bases). V gave up 3 bases and J gave up 6 bases, with 13 bases separating them. The CDR3 has 13 residues. CDR1 is SGHRS, CDR2 YFSETQ, per germline. CDR3 region: CASSWGLSPEQYF. In DNA, the CDR3 is TGCGCCAGCAGCTGGGGACTGAGCCCCGAGCAGTACTTC.

This clonotype was seen a few times. V and J are TRBV20-1 and TRBJ2-3; no firm D call. Germline V gene sequence: CDR1 DFQATT, CDR2 SNEGSKA (reference sequence). V lost 0 bases and J 4 bases, leaving 8 bases between the germline ends. The length of the CDR3 is 13 residues. CDR3 sequence: CSARDALADTQYF. The CDR3 DNA sequence: TGCAGTGCTAGAGATGCCCTCGCAGATACGCAGTATTTT.

The gene calls are TRBV15 and TRBJ2-3, with TRBD2 matching over 10 bases. Germline V lookup: CDR1 LNHNV, CDR2 YYDKDF (reference sequence). This CDR3 is 16 amino acids long. The junction had 2 bases not matched to a gene; V was cut back by 2 bases and J by 0 bases. CDR3 amino acids: CATSRMTSGSTDTQYF. The CDR3 DNA sequence: TGTGCCACCAGCAGAATGACTAGCGGGAGCACAGATACGCAGTATTTT. The variable domain in full, with the rest retrieved from reference TRBV15 and TRBJ2-3, is DAMVIQNPRYQVTQFGKPVTLSCSQTLNHNVMYWYQQKSSQAPKLLFHYYDKDFNNEADTPDNFQSRRPNTSFCFLDIRSPGLGDTAMYLCATSRMTSGSTDTQYFGPGTRLTVL.

The sample holds many counts of this clonotype. V and J are TRBV20-1 and TRBJ2-7; 7 nucleotides agree with TRBD2. V shed 6 bases and J 6 bases; nucleotides not matched to a gene: 14. Germline CDR1 and CDR2: DFQATT and SNEGSKA (reference sequence). CDR3 size: 14 residues. The CDR3 protein is CSALLGGRAAEQYF. The CDR3 DNA sequence: TGCAGTGCCCTCCTCGGGGGGAGGGCCGCCGAGCAGTACTTC.

This clonotype was recorded many times. CDR3 in amino acids: CAISESRVGKAYGYTF. Here the CDR3 DNA reads TGTGCCATCAGTGAGTCTCGGGTGGGAAAAGCCTATGGCTACACCTTC. The chain is built from TRBV10-3 and TRBJ1-2; no clear D gene. Germline values: CDR1 ENHRY, CDR2 SYGVKD. Trimming left V 0 bases short and J 4 bases short, with 15 bases between. The CDR3 extends over 16 amino acids.

This clonotype was seen many times. CDR3 sequence: CASSVKSRETQYF. As DNA, the CDR3 is TGTGCCAGCAGCGTAAAGTCTAGAGAGACCCAGTACTTC. V and J are TRBV9 and TRBJ2-5; D unresolved. With 1 base removed from V and 4 bases from J, the gap between germline ends came to 8 bases. The CDR3 covers 13 residues. Germline assignment: CDR1 SGDLS and CDR2 YYNGEE.

Details on this clonotype: The junction differs from germline at one of its ends, possibly a read error. The gene calls are TRBV7-2 and TRBJ1-1; TRBD1 matches 7 bases. The germline CDR1 and CDR2 sequences are SGHTA and FQGNSA. This CDR3 has 16 amino acids. For the CDR3, the DNA is TGTGCCAGCAGTTCGACGACAGGGAACGAGGACACTGAAGCTTTCTTC. Encoded protein: CASSSTTGNEDTEAFF.

The V gene is TRBV15, the J gene TRBJ1-2; 8 bases are a match to TRBD1. The trim removed 0 bases at V and 7 bases at J, leaving 1 base unmatched. The CDR3 is 13 amino acids. Looked up from germline, CDR1 is LNHNV and CDR2 is YYDKDF (reference sequence). The CDR3 is CATSRDDRGGYTF. CDR3 bases: TGTGCCACCAGCAGAGACGACAGGGGTGGCTACACCTTC. The whole variable domain, filled in from reference TRBV15 and TRBJ1-2, reads DAMVIQNPRYQVTQFGKPVTLSCSQTLNHNVMYWYQQKSSQAPKLLFHYYDKDFNNEADTPDNFQSRRPNTSFCFLDIRSPGLGDTAMYLCATSRDDRGGYTFGSGTRLTVV.

This clonotype has a count of ten or more. The gene calls are TRBV6-6 and TRBJ1-2, with a tentative D call TRBD1 (5 bases). Trimming shortened V by 5 bases and J by 5 bases, and 18 bases separated the two germline ends. Germline lookup yields CDR1 MNHNY and CDR2 SVGAGI (reference sequence). The CDR3 length is 15 residues. The CDR3 reads CASSRPGPDGYGYTF. CDR3 DNA: TGTGCCAGCAGTCGCCCGGGACCCGACGGATATGGCTACACCTTC.

This clonotype was seen a handful of times. This chain links TRBV5-6 with TRBJ2-1, with D hard to call. The CDR3 covers 12 residues. Germline CDR1 SGHDT, CDR2 YYEEEE. V lost 1 base and J lost 5, with 4 bases in between. The CDR3 region has the DNA TGTGCCAGCAGCTTGATGGACAATGAGCAGTTCTTC. Encoded protein: CASSLMDNEQFF.

This clonotype was observed at least ten times. J is TRBJ1-1 and V is TRBV6-5, with D possibly being TRBD1 (6 bases). Per the germline V gene, CDR1 is MNHEY and CDR2 is SVGAGI. Trimming stripped 5 bases from V and 4 bases from J, with 17 bases between. The CDR3 sequence is 15 residues long. CDR3 coding DNA: TGTGCCAGCAGTCGTTCGACGGGGGCCGGCACTGAAGCTTTCTTT. This encodes CASSRSTGAGTEAFF.

This clonotype was counted ten times or more. One end of the junction does not line up with germline, which may come from a read error. The rearrangement joins TRBV4-1 to TRBJ2-2; D uncertain. Germline V gene data show CDR1 as MGHRA and CDR2 as YSYEKL. The CDR3 is 15 amino acids. DNA for the CDR3: TGTGCCAGCAGCCAAGATGGGGCGAACACCGGGGAGCTGTTTTTT. Its protein product is CASSQDGANTGELFF.

The chain employs TRBV12-3 or TRBV12-4 and TRBJ2-7, with 15 nucleotides matching TRBD2. CDR3 length: 15 amino acids. V lost 4 bases to trimming and J lost 5 bases; unmatched junction nucleotides: 3. The CDR3 sequence: CASSSRTSGRDEQYF. As DNA, the CDR3 is TGTGCCAGCAGTTCGAGGACTAGCGGGAGGGACGAGCAGTACTTC.

This clonotype was counted ten times or more. The rearrangement uses TRBV2 and TRBJ2-2; 10 nucleotides agree with TRBD2. V lost 8 bases, J lost 5 bases, and 5 bases stayed unmatched. This CDR3 has 14 amino acids. Germline V gene sequence: CDR1 SNHLY, CDR2 FYNNEI. In DNA form, the CDR3 reads TGTGCCAGCCTAGCGGGAGAGTTGACCGGGGAGCTGTTTTTT. It codes for CASLAGELTGELFF. Together with reference TRBV2 and TRBJ2-2, the CDR3 gives the full variable domain: EPEVTQTPSHQVTQMGQEVILRCVPISNHLYFYWYRQILGQKVEFLVSFYNNEISEKSEIFDDQFSVERPDGSNFTLKIRSTKLEDSAMYFCASLAGELTGELFFGEGSRLTVL.